Below, 13 T cell receptor beta chains from the same sample are listed, as sequenced in a study of blood T cell repertoires in COVID-19 (dated by TCRdb to the early 2020s). Libraries were constructed by the immunoSEQ multiplex PCR assay. Imported from immuneACCESS, the table was reduced by TCRdb to in-frame sequences with V and J called. These copies leave out some clones; in studies compared against another copy, an unresolved V gene accounts for under half, and the cause of the remainder is not known. The sample profile shows fewer than 200,000 clones; 88% of them were found once. Jointly, the top ten make up approximately 9% of the sample. The sample was PBMCs or T cells enriched from blood (not recorded which). The source of these receptors is a woman between 18 and 29 years old who had recovered from COVID-19.

A single count supports this clone. The chain couples TRBV11-3 to TRBJ2-7, with D maybe TRBD2 (5 bases). Looked up from germline, CDR1 is SGHNT and CDR2 is YENEEA. The germline V and J ends were trimmed by 5 bases and 7 bases, with 12 bases remaining between them. This CDR3 region has 12 residues. The DNA of the CDR3 is TGTGCCAGCAGCGCAGAACTAGGGGAGCAGTACTTC. Translated, it gives CASSAELGEQYF. The whole variable domain, filled in from reference TRBV11-3 and TRBJ2-7, reads EAGVVQSPRYKIIEKKQPVAFWCNPISGHNTLYWYLQNLGQGPELLIRYENEEAVDDSQLPKDRFSAERLKGVDSTLKIQPAELGDSAVYLCASSAELGEQYFGPGTRLTVT.

V and J are TRBV15 and TRBJ1-5; 8 nucleotides line up with TRBD1. J was trimmed by 6 bases and V by 1 base; bases with no gene match: 5. The germline V gene has CDR1 LNHNV and CDR2 YYDKDF (reference sequence). The CDR3 has 15 residues. The CDR3 DNA is TGTGCCACCAGCAGAGGCGCAGGGGGCTTTCAGCCCCAGCATTTT. Its protein is CATSRGAGGFQPQHF.

The chain joins TRBV9 to TRBJ1-4; D is possibly TRBD1 (5 bases). Trimming pared 2 bases from V and 8 bases from J, leaving 13 bases between. The CDR3 is made up of 14 amino acids. Per germline, CDR1 SGDLS and CDR2 YYNGEE. The CDR3 spells CASSVYGGEEKLFF. The CDR3 DNA sequence: TGTGCCAGCAGCGTGTACGGGGGAGAGGAAAAACTGTTTTTT.

V is TRBV12-3 or TRBV12-4 and J is TRBJ2-2; maybe TRBD1 (5 bases). The V end was cut by 7 bases, the J end by 7 bases, with 7 bases between. This CDR3 is 11 amino acids long. Here the CDR3 DNA reads TGTGCCAGCACTAGGGGCGGGGAGCTGTTTTTT. Its protein product is CASTRGGELFF.

The chain uses TRBV6-5 and TRBJ1-2; no definite D call. V lost 8 bases to trimming and J lost 4 bases, with 11 bases between them. The CDR3 contains 12 residues. The germline gives CDR1 MNHEY, CDR2 SVGAGI. Written as DNA, the CDR3 is TGTGCCAGCTACACAGTCTCCTATGGCTACACCTTC. It encodes CASYTVSYGYTF.

This sequence joins TRBV28 and TRBJ1-1; TRBD1 is a possible D gene (6 bases). CDR1 and CDR2 from the germline V gene are MDHEN and SYDVKM. The V end lost 6 bases, the J end lost 1 base, and 15 bases lay between the germline ends. CDR3 size: 15 residues. The CDR3 is CASSGPGATNTEAFF. Written as DNA, the CDR3 is TGTGCCAGCAGCGGGCCAGGGGCGACGAACACTGAAGCTTTCTTT.

This sequence joins TRBV6-4 and TRBJ1-2, with D possibly TRBD1 on 6 matching bases. The CDR3 covers 13 residues. The V and J ends lost 3 bases and 8 bases respectively, with 13 bases between them. Germline V gene sequence: CDR1 MRHNA, CDR2 SNTAGT. The CDR3 DNA reads TGTGCCAGCAGTGAAAGCAGGGGCTGGGGCTACACCTTC. Amino acid sequence: CASSESRGWGYTF.

This clone was seen a handful of times. V is TRBV19 and J is TRBJ1-4, with 7 bases that match TRBD1. Trimming removed 7 bases from V and 10 bases from J; junction bases left unmatched: 15. The CDR3 extends over 15 amino acids. The germline gives CDR1 LNHDA, CDR2 SQIVND (reference sequence). The CDR3 spells CASNTAGTAAGKLFF. CDR3 nucleotides: TGTGCCAGTAATACCGCCGGGACAGCGGCCGGAAAACTGTTTTTT.

The chain uses TRBV2 and TRBJ1-1; 9 positions agree with TRBD1. J lost 0 bases, V lost 4 bases, and 3 bases had no gene match. Germline V gene data show CDR1 as SNHLY and CDR2 as FYNNEI. The CDR3 consists of 15 residues. This CDR3 is CASSVRTGVNTEAFF. CDR3 coding DNA: TGTGCCAGCAGTGTAAGGACAGGGGTGAACACTGAAGCTTTCTTT.

The chain is built from TRBV28 and TRBJ2-1; D might be TRBD2 (5 bases). The CDR3 spans 13 residues. Germline CDR1 is MDHEN and CDR2 is SYDVKM. Trimming pared 6 bases from V and 7 bases from J, leaving 13 bases between. The CDR3 DNA follows: TGTGCCAGCAGCCCACAAGCGGAGAATGAGCAGTTCTTC. The encoded protein is CASSPQAENEQFF.

This chain links TRBV12-2 with TRBJ2-6; the DNA was not used to check the table's D call, TRBD1. TRBV12-2 is given as a pseudogene. The CDR3 runs to 14 residues. DNA of the CDR3: TGTGCAAGTCGATGCAGGTCTGGGGCCAACGTCCTGACTTTC. This translates into CASRCRSGANVLTF.

V and J are TRBV28 and TRBJ2-7, with 7 bases aligning to TRBD2. CDR3 length: 14 amino acids. The V segment lost 3 bases and the J segment 2 bases; nucleotides outside the gene matches: 4. CDR1 is MDHEN, CDR2 SYDVKM, per germline. The CDR3 sequence is CASSFTSVAYEQYF. In nucleotides, the CDR3 is TGTGCCAGCAGTTTTACTAGCGTCGCCTACGAGCAGTACTTC.

This rearrangement joins TRBV9 to TRBJ2-6; 11 bases line up with TRBD1. Germline-derived CDR1 and CDR2 are SGDLS and YYNGEE. The CDR3 extends over 17 amino acids. The junction had 2 bases not matched to a gene; V was cut back by 2 bases and J by 1 base. The CDR3 reads CASSVGTGGSGANVLTF. The CDR3 nucleotides read TGTGCCAGCAGCGTCGGGACAGGGGGGTCTGGGGCCAACGTCCTGACTTTC.